One and the same sample provided the 9 T cell receptor beta chains below, sequenced in a study of T cells in women clearing cervical HPV infection. The table came from immunoSEQ multiplex PCR; TCRdb's copy has only in-frame clones and leaves some out. This repertoire comprises 11,000 or so clones; its ten largest clones make up less than 25%. The sequencing sample was made of blood buffy coat. These receptors all stem from a woman between 18 and 75 years old with a cervical HPV16 infection that either progressed to CIN3+ or cleared (not recorded which).

To note about this clone: The read is 3 residues too short to cover the CDR3 end, so that end is filled in from the germline J gene. The genes are TRBV20-1 and TRBJ1-2, with D perhaps TRBD1 (5 bases). The CDR3 runs to 12 residues. Germline values: CDR1 DFQATT, CDR2 SNEGSKA (reference sequence). V was trimmed by 7 bases and J by 2 bases, leaving 11 bases between them. The DNA read from the CDR3 is TGCAGTGTTGTGGGGGGAAACTATGGC. Translation gives CSVVGGNYG. The complete CDR3 sequence is CSVVGGNYGYTF.

On this clone itself: The CDR3 end falls 3 residues outside the read, so it is completed with the germline J gene. The chain links TRBV12-5 to TRBJ1-1, with D perhaps TRBD1 (5 bases). Trimming took 7 bases from V and 7 from J, leaving 16 bases between them. The V gene's germline CDR1 is LGHNT and CDR2 FRNRAP. This CDR3 has 13 residues. CDR3 bases read: TGTGCTAGTGCCAAATCCGGGGGAGGTGAA. Residues: CASAKSGGGE. The full CDR3 protein is CASAKSGGGEAFF. The full variable domain, completed using reference TRBV12-5 and TRBJ1-1, is DARVTQTPRHKVTEMGQEVTMRCQPILGHNTVFWYRQTMMQGLELLAYFRNRAPLDDSGMPKDRFSAEMPDATLATLKIQPSEPRDSAVYFCASAKSGGGEAFFGQGTRLTVV.

The covered CDR3 bases are TGTGCCAGCAGTGAAGGGCGGGCCTACGAG. Encoded protein: CASSEGRAYE. The whole CDR3 reads CASSEGRAYEQYF. This chain links TRBV2 with TRBJ2-7, with D tentatively TRBD2 (5 bases). The CDR3 end is not reached by the read, which stops 3 residues before it; the germline J gene fills it in. Germline V gene sequence: CDR1 SNHLY, CDR2 FYNNEI. The CDR3 consists of 13 residues. Trimming removed 1 base at V and 2 bases at J, with 6 bases between.

The sequenced CDR3 bases are TGTGCCAGCAGCTGGGGACAGGGCCCCTACAATGAG. Translation: CASSWGQGPYNE. The full CDR3 protein reads CASSWGQGPYNEQFF. V usage is TRBV7-3 and J usage is TRBJ2-1, with 9 bases fitting TRBD1. The CDR3 goes on 3 residues after the read ends, and that part is filled in from the germline J gene. J lost 2 bases, V lost 4 bases, and 3 bases had no gene match. Looked up from germline, CDR1 is SGHTA and CDR2 is FQGTGA. The CDR3 extends over 15 amino acids.

Concerning this clone: The read ends 3 residues shy of where the CDR3 ends; the end is completed using the germline J gene. The gene calls are TRBV19 and TRBJ2-4; TRBD2 might be the D (6 bases). CDR1 is LNHDA, CDR2 SQIVND, per germline (reference sequence). Deletions cut 4 bases from V and 7 bases from J, with 14 bases between. The CDR3 totals 14 residues. CDR3 bases read: TGTGCCAGTAGTAGGGGGGACCCAAACAACATT. Protein: CASSRGDPNNI. The full CDR3 is CASSRGDPNNIQYF.

As concerns this clone: The missing CDR3 end, 3 residues past where the read stops, is filled in from the germline J gene. V usage is TRBV5-1 and J usage is TRBJ2-6; D unresolved. The CDR3 loop spans 16 amino acids. The V and J ends lost 4 bases and 0 bases respectively, with 11 bases between them. CDR1 SGHRS and CDR2 YFSETQ come from the germline V gene. CDR3 region: CASSLQQNSGANVLTF. The CDR3 DNA, read in part, is TGCGCCAGCAGCCTTCAACAGAACTCTGGGGCCAACGTC.

The CDR3 bases that were read are TGTGCCAGCAGCTTAGGGGACAGTTTAATTTCACCC. This gives the protein CASSLGDSLISP. The whole CDR3 is CASSLGDSLISPLHF. V usage is TRBV7-2 and J usage is TRBJ1-6; 7 bases line up with TRBD1. Coverage ceases 3 residues before the CDR3 finishes, and the germline J gene fills in the end. V trimming: 1 base; J trimming: 9 bases; junction bases outside the gene matches: 6. This CDR3 is built from 15 residues. CDR1 is SGHTA, CDR2 FQGNSA, per germline.

A note on this clone: The sequenced fragment ends 3 residues before the CDR3 boundary, so the rest is inferred from the germline J gene. The chain links TRBV6-2 or TRBV6-3 to TRBJ2-3, with a tentative D call TRBD2 (5 bases). There are 14 residues in the CDR3. Germline V gene data show CDR1 as MNHEY and CDR2 as SVGEGT. The V end lost 2 bases, the J end lost 4 bases, and 10 bases lay between the germline ends. Partial CDR3 DNA: TGTGCCAGCAGTTACCTACCCGGGGCAGATACG. Translating gives CASSYLPGADT. The CDR3 in its entirety is CASSYLPGADTQYF.

CDR3 bases read: TGTGCCAGCAGCCCCAGGTCTACTGCCAGCTCTGGAAACACC. The encoded protein is CASSPRSTASSGNT. The entire CDR3 protein reads CASSPRSTASSGNTIYF. The chain has TRBV4-2 and TRBJ1-3; D unclear. The read comes to an end 3 residues before the CDR3 does, leaving the germline J gene to fill in the end. V lost 4 bases, J lost 0 bases, and 16 bases lay in between. Germline CDR1 and CDR2: LGHNA and YNFKEQ. The CDR3 sequence is 17 residues long.